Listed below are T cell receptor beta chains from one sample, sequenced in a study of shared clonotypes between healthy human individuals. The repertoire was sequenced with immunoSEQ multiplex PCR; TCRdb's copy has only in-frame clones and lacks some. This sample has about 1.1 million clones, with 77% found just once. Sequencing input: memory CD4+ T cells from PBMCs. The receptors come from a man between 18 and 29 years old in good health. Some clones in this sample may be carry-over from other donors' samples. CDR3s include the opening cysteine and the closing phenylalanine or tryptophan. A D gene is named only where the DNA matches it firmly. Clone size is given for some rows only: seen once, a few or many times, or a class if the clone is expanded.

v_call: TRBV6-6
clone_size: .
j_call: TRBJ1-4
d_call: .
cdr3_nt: TGTGCCAGCAGTTATCCGGCGGGGCAGATTAATGAAAAACTGTTTTTT
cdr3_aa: CASSYPAGQINEKLFF

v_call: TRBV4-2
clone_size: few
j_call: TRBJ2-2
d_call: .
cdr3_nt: TGTGCCAGCAGCCGGCAAGCGCCGGCCGGGGAGCTGTTTTTT
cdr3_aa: CASSRQAPAGELFF

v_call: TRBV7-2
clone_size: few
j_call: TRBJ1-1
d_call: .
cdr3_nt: TGTGCCAGCAGCTTTACGACAGCTTCGAACACTGAAGCTTTCTTT
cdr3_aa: CASSFTTASNTEAFF

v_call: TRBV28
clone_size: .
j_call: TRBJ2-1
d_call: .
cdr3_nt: TGTGCCAGCAGTTTAACAGGGAACATTGAGCAGTTCTTC
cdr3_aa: CASSLTGNIEQFF

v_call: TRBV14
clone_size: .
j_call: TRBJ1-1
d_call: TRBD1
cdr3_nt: TGTGCCAGCAGCCTATGGACAGGGGGCACTGAAGCTTTCTTT
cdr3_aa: CASSLWTGGTEAFF

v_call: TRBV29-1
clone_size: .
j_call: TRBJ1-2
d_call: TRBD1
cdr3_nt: TGCAGCGTTGCTCGGGACAGGGGGGTCTATGGCTACACCTTC
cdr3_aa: CSVARDRGVYGYTF

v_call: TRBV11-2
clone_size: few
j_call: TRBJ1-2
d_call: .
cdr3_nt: TGTGCCAGCAGCTCAATCAGGAATCCGGGCTACACCTTC
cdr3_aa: CASSSIRNPGYTF

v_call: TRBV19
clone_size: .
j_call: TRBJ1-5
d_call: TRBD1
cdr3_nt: TGTGCCAGTAGTCCGGGACAGAACAGCAATCAGCCCCAGCATTTT
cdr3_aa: CASSPGQNSNQPQHF

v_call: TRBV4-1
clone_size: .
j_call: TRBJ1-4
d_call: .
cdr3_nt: TGCGCCAGCAGCCATAACGAGCGAACTAATGAAAAACTGTTTTTT
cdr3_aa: CASSHNERTNEKLFF

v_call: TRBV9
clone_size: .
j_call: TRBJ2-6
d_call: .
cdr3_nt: TGTGCCAGCAAGACTTCTGGGGCCAACGTCCTGACTTTC
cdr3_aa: CASKTSGANVLTF

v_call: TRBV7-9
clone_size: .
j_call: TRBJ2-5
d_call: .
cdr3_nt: TGTGCCAGCAGATGGCTTCATGGCAGGGGCCAAGAGACCCAGTACTTC
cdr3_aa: CASRWLHGRGQETQYF

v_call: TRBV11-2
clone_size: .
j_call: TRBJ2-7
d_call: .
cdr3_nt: TGTGCCAGCAGGCCCATACAACTCAAAAGGACAGACTCCTACGAGCAGTACTTC
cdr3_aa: CASRPIQLKRTDSYEQYF

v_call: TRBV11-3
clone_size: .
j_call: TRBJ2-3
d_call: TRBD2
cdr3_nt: TGTGCCAGCAGCTTAGGGAAAACGGGAGGCAGCACAGATACGCAGTATTTT
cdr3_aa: CASSLGKTGGSTDTQYF

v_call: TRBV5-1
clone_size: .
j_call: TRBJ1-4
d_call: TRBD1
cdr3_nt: TGCGCCAGCAGCTCGGGACAGGGGGGATCTAATGAAAAACTGTTTTTT
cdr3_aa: CASSSGQGGSNEKLFF

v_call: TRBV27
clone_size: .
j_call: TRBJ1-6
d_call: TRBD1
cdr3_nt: TGTGCCAGCAGCAAATCCGGGACAGGGGCTTATAATTCACCCCTCCACTTT
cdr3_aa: CASSKSGTGAYNSPLHF

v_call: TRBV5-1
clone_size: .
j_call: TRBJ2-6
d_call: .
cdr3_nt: TGCGCCAGCAGTGCTAGAGGTGGGAACTCTGGGGCCAACGTCCTGACTTTC
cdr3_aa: CASSARGGNSGANVLTF

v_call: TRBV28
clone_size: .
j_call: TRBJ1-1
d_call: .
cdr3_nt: TGTGCCAGCAGTTTCGCAGGGAGACCGAACACTGAAGCTTTCTTT
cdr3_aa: CASSFAGRPNTEAFF

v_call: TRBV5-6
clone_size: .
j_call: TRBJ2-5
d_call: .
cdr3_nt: TGTGCCAGCAGCTGGGGTCTTGTGACAGGCCAAGAGACCCAGTACTTC
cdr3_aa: CASSWGLVTGQETQYF

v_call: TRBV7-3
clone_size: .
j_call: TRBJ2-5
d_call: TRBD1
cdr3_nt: TGTGCCAGCAGCCCCCGGACAGGAGCCCCCCAAGAGACCCAGTACTTC
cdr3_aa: CASSPRTGAPQETQYF

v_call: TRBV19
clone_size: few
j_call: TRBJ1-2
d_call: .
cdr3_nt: TGTGCCACGAGGACGGACGAGCCCTATGGCTACACCTTC
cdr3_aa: CATRTDEPYGYTF

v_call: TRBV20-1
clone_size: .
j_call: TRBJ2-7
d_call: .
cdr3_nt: TGCAGTGCCGGGTCCTACGAGCAGTACTTC
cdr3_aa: CSAGSYEQYF

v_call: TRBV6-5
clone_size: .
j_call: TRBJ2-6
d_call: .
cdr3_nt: TGTGCCAGCAGTTACAAAAGTCTCTCTGGGGCCAACGTCCTGACTTTC
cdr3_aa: CASSYKSLSGANVLTF

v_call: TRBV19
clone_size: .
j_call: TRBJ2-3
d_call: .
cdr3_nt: TGTGCCAGCAGGGACGGGCCCACAGATACGCAGTATTTT
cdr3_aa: CASRDGPTDTQYF

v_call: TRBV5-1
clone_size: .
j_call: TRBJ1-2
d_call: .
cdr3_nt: TGCGCCAGCAGCCTTGGAATATATTCGTATGGCTACACCTTC
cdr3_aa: CASSLGIYSYGYTF

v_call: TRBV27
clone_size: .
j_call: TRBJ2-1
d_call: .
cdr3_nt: TGTGCCAGTACCAACAGGCGAAACAATGATTACGGGCAGTTCTTC
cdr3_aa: CASTNRRNNDYGQFF

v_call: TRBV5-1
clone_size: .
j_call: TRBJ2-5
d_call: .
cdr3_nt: TGCGCCAGCAGCTCCGGGGCCCAAGAGACCCAGTACTTC
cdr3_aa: CASSSGAQETQYF

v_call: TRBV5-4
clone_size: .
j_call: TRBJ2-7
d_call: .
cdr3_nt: TGTGCCAGCAGCTTGGTATGGACAGCCGAGCAGTACTTC
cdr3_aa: CASSLVWTAEQYF

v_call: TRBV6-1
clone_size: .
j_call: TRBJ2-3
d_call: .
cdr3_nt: TGTGCCAGCAGTGACCCCGGAAAGGGGGTGAGCACAGATACGCAGTATTTT
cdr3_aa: CASSDPGKGVSTDTQYF

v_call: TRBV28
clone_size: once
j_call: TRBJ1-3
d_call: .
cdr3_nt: TGTGCCAGCAGTTCAGGTCACTCTGGAAACGCCATATATTTT
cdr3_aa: CASSSGHSGNAIYF

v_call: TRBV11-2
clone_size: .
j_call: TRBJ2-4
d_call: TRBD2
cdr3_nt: TGTGCCAGCAGCCCTGGACTAGCGGGGGGGACGCTAGCCAAAAACATTCAGTACTTC
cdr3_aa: CASSPGLAGGTLAKNIQYF

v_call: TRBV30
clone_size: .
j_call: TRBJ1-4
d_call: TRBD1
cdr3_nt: TGTGCCTGGACGAGGGGACAGGGGGCTTTGGAACTGTTTTTT
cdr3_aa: CAWTRGQGALELFF

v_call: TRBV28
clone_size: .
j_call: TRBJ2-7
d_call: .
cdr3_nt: TGTGCCAGCAGGTTAGGGACGGGGGCCCCCTTTAGGTACTTC
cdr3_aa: CASRLGTGAPFRYF

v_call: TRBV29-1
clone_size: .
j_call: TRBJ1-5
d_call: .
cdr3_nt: TGCAGCGTCCGCGACAGGATAGATCAGCCCCAGCATTTT
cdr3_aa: CSVRDRIDQPQHF

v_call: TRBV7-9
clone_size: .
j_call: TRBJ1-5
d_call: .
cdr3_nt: TGTGCCAGCAGCTCGACAGGTAGCAATCAGCCCCAGCATTTT
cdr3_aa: CASSSTGSNQPQHF

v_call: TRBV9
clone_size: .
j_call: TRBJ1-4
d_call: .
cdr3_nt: TGTGCCAGCAGCGTAGGTTTCGGGACGGGCAATGAAAAACTGTTTTTT
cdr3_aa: CASSVGFGTGNEKLFF

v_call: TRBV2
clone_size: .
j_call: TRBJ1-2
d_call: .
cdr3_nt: TGTGCCAGCAACGGGGGTTTCTATGGCTACACCTTC
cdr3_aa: CASNGGFYGYTF

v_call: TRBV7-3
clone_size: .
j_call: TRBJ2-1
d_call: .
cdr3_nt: TGTGCCAGCAGCCAAACATCTCCCGGGGTCTACAATGAGCAGTTCTTC
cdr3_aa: CASSQTSPGVYNEQFF

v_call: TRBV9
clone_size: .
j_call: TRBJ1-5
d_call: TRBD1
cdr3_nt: TGTGCCAGCAGCGCAGGGGGTGGAAATCAGCCCCAGCATTTT
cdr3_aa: CASSAGGGNQPQHF

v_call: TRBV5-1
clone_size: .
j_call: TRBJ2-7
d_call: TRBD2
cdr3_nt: TGCGCCTCCGCCGATACGGGAGGGGCCTACGAGCAGTACTTC
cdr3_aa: CASADTGGAYEQYF

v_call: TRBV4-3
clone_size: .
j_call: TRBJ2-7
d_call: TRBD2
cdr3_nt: TGCGCCAGCAGCCGAGCTGGGACTAGCGGCTCCTACGAGCAGTACTTC
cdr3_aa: CASSRAGTSGSYEQYF

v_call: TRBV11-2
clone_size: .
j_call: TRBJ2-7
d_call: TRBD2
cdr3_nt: TGTGCCAGCAGCTTAGCTCTAGCGGGAGGAGGGGGCGAGCAGTACTTC
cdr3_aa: CASSLALAGGGGEQYF

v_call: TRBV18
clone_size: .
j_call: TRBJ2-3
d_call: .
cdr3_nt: TGTGCCAGCTCGGTTCAGGGAAGGAACACAGATACGCAGTATTTT
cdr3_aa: CASSVQGRNTDTQYF

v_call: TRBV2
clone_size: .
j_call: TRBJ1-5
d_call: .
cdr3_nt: TGTGCCAGCAGTGACTGGCCGGGAAATCAGCCCCAGCATTTT
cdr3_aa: CASSDWPGNQPQHF

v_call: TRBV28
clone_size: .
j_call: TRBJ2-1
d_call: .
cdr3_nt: TGTGCCAGCAGTTCCGCGACCCTCGATAATGAGCAGTTCTTC
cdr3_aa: CASSSATLDNEQFF

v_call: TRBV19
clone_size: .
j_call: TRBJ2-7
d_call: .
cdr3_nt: TGTGCCAGTGCTAGGCGGGAAACTACGAAGCAGTACTTC
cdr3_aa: CASARRETTKQYF

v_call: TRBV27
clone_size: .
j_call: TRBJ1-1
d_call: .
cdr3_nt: TGTGCCAGCAGTTTATGGGAGAGAGGGTTTAGCAGCCAGGCTTTCTTT
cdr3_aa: CASSLWERGFSSQAFF

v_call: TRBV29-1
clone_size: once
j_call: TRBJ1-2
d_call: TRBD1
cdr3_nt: TGCAGCGTTGAGCCGGGCAGGGGGCAGGGCTACACCTTC
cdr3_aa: CSVEPGRGQGYTF

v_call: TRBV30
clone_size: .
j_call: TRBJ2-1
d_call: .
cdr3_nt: TGTGCCTGGAGTCTGGGCGGGGACCCCTACAATGAGCAGTTCTTC
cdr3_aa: CAWSLGGDPYNEQFF

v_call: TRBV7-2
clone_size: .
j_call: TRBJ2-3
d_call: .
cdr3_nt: TGTGCCAGCAGCTTAGTGGGGGCAGGGTCAGATACGCAGTATTTT
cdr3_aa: CASSLVGAGSDTQYF

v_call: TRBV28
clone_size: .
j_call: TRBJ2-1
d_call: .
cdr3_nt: TGTGCCAGCAGTTTCGTGGACACGTACAATGAGCAGTTCTTC
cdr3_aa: CASSFVDTYNEQFF

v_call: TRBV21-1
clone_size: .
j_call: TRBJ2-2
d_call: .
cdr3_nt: TGTGCCAGCAGCAAGGGACAGGGGTGGGAGGAGCTGTTTTTT
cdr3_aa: CASSKGQGWEELFF

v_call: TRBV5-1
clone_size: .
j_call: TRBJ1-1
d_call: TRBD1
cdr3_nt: TGCGCCAGCAGCTTGGTCCCAGGGGGCGTGACTGAAGCTTTCTTT
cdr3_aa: CASSLVPGGVTEAFF